This TCR beta chain is drawn from a study of cytotoxic CD8 clonotypes in ibrutinib-treated CLL. Study background: Enrolment comprised about 10 relapsed/refractory and roughly 15 treatment-naive patients; 17 to 18 were IGHV unmutated. Once treatment had gone on for a median of approximately 11 months, range 6 to 36, response samples were drawn. Partial responders roughly 25, complete 2; around twelve progressed and about 15 stayed in remission by median around 71 months.

Investigators sourced around 2 micrograms of genomic DNA from cryopreserved PBMCs for TCR beta libraries. TCRdb's table, derived via immunoSEQ multiplex PCR, lists solely in-frame clones and lacks some. The sample lists 130,000 to 150,000 clones, roughly three quarters occurring once. Germline CDR1 reads SGHAT; CDR2 reads FQNNGV. V lost 5 bases, J lost 1 base, and 16 bases lay in between. The CDR3 runs to 16 residues. The chain joins TRBV11-2 to TRBJ2-3; D is possibly TRBD2 (6 bases). Sequences were derived from PBMCs, sampled after 12 months of ibrutinib treatment. The TCR sequence derives from a human donor with chronic lymphocytic leukemia. In nucleotides, the CDR3 is TGTGCCAGCAGCCCCACGGAGGGCCTGCGCACAGATACGCAGTATTTT. Translation: CASSPTEGLRTDTQYF. The whole variable domain, filled in from reference TRBV11-2 and TRBJ2-3, reads EAGVAQSPRYKIIEKRQSVAFWCNPISGHATLYWYQQILGQGPKLLIQFQNNGVVDDSQLPKDRFSAERLKGVDSTLKIQPAKLEDSAVYLCASSPTEGLRTDTQYFGPGTRLTVL.